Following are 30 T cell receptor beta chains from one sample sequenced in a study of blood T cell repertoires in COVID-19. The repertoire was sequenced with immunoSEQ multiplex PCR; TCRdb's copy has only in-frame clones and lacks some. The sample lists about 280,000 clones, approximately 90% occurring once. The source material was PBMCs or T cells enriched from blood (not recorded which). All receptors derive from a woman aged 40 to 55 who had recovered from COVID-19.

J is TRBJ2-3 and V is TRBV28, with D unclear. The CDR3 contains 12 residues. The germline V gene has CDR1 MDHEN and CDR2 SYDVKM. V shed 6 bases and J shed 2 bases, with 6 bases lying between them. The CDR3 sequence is CASSENTDTQYF. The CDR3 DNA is TGTGCCAGCAGCGAGAACACAGATACGCAGTATTTT. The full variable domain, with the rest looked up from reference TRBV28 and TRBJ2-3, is DVKVTQSSRYLVKRTGEKVFLECVQDMDHENMFWYRQDPGLGLRLIYFSYDVKMKEKGDIPEGYSVSREKKERFSLILESASTNQTSMYLCASSENTDTQYFGPGTRLTVL.

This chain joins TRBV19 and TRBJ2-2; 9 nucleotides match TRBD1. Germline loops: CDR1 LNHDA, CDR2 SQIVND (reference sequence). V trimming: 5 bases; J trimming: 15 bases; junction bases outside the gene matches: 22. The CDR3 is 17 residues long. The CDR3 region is CASSVRNSGTGSRGVFF. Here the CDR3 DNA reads TGTGCCAGTAGTGTGCGAAATTCCGGGACAGGGTCCCGGGGGGTGTTTTTT.

The DNA for the CDR3 is TGTGCCAGCAGTTTAACAGGGATGGGCGAGCAGTACTTC. It translates to CASSLTGMGEQYF. The chain employs TRBV12-3 or TRBV12-4 and TRBJ2-7; possible D gene TRBD1, 6 bases. This CDR3 has 13 residues. The V gene lost 2 bases and the J gene lost 6 bases, with 11 bases spanning the gap.

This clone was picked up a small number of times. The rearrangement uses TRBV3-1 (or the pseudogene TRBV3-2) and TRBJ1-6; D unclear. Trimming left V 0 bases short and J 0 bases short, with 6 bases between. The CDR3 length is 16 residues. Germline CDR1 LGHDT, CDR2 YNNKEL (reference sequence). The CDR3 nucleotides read TGTGCCAGCAGCCAAGATCCAGGCTCCTATAATTCACCCCTCCACTTT. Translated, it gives CASSQDPGSYNSPLHF.

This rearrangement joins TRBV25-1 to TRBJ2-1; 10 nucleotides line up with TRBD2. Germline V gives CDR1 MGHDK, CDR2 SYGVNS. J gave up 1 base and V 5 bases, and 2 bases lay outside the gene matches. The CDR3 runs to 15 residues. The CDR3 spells CASSLSGRSYNEQFF. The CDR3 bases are TGTGCCAGCAGTCTTAGCGGGAGGTCCTACAATGAGCAGTTCTTC.

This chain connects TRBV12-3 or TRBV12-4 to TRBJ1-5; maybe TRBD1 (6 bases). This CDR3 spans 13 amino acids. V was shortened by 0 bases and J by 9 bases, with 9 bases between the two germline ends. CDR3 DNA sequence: TGTGCCAGCAGTTTAGCGGAGACAGGGCCCCAGCATTTT. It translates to CASSLAETGPQHF.

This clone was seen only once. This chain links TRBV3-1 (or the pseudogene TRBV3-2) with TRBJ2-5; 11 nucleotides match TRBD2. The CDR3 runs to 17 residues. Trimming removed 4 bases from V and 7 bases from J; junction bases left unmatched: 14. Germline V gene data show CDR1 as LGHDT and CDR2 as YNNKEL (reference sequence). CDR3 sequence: CASSPRLAGGSESTQYF. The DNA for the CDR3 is TGTGCCAGCAGCCCCCGGCTAGCGGGAGGTTCTGAGTCGACCCAGTACTTC.

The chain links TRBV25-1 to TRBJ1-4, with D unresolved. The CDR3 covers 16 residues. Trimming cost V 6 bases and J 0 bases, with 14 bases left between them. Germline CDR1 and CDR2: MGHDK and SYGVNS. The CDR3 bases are TGTGCCAGCAGCCATGGTGCAAGCCCAACTAATGAAAAACTGTTTTTT. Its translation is CASSHGASPTNEKLFF.

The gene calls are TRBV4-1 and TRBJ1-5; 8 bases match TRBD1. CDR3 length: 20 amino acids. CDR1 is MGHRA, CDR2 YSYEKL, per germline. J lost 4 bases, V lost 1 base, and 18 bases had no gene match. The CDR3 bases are TGCGCCAGCAGCCAAGTCCTTCCCCCCCCGGACAGGGCGAGTAATCAGCCCCAGCATTTT. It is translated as CASSQVLPPPDRASNQPQHF.

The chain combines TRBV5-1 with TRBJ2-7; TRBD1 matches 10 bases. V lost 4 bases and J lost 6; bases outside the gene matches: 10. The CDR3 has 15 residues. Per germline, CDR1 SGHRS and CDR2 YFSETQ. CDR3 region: CASSLPTGGAGEQYF. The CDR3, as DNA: TGCGCCAGCAGCCTTCCGACAGGGGGCGCGGGCGAGCAGTACTTC.

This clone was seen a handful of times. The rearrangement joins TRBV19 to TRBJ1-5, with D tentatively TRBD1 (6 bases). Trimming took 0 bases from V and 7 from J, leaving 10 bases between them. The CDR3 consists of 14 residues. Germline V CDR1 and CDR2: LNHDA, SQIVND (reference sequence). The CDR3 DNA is TGTGCCAGTAGTATAGATAGGGGGTGGCAGCCCCAGCATTTT. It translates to CASSIDRGWQPQHF.

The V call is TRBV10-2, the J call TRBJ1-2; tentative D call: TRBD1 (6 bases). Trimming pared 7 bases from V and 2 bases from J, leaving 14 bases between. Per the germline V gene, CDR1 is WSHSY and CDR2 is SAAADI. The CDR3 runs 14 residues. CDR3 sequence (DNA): TGCGCCAGCAAACCGGGACACTCAAACTATGGCTACACCTTC. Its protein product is CASKPGHSNYGYTF.

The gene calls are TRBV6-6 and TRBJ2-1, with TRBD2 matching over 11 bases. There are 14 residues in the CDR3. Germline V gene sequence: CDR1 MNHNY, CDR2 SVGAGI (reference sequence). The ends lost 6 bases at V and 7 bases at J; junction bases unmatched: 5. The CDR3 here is CASRLLAGVNEQFF. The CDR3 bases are TGTGCCAGCAGGTTACTAGCGGGAGTTAATGAGCAGTTCTTC.

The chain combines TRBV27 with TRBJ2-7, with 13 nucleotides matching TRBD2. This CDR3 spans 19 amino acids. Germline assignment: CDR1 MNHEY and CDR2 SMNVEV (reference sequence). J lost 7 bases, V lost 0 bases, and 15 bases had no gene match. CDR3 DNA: TGTGCCAGCAGTTTATCCCGACTAGCGGGAGGTGTAGTCGCGGCTGAGCAGTACTTC. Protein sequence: CASSLSRLAGGVVAAEQYF.

The CDR3 nucleotides read TGTGCCACCAGTGACCGAGGGCGGCCTAGCGCTTCCTACAATGAGCAGTTCTTC. As protein: CATSDRGRPSASYNEQFF. This chain links TRBV24-1 with TRBJ2-1; D is possibly TRBD2 (6 bases). Germline CDR1 is KGHDR and CDR2 is SFDVKD. V lost 4 bases and J 1 base, leaving 19 bases between the germline ends. This CDR3 has 18 amino acids.

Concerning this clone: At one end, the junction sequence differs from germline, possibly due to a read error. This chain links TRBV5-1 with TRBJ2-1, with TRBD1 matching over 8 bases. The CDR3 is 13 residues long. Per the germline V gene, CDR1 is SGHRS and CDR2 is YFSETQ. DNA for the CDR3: TGCGCCAGCAGGTTGGACAGGGTCGATGAGCAGTTCTTC. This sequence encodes CASRLDRVDEQFF.

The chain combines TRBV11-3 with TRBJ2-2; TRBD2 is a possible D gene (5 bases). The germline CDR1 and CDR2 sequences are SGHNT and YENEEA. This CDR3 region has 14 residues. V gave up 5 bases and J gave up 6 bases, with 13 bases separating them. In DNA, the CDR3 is TGTGCCAGCAGCAGTGGACTCGCTTCCGGGGAGCTGTTTTTT. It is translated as CASSSGLASGELFF.

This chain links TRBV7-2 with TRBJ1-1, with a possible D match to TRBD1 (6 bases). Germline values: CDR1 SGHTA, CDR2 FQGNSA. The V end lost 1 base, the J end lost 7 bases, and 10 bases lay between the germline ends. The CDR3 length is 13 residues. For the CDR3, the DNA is TGTGCCAGCAGCTTAGACTACAGGGTTGAAGCTTTCTTT. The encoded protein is CASSLDYRVEAFF.

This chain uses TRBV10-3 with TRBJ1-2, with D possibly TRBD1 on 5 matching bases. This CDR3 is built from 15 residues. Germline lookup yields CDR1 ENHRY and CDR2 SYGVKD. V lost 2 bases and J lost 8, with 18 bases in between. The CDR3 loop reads CAISEGRDASRGYTF. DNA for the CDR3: TGTGCCATCAGTGAGGGGAGGGACGCTTCAAGGGGCTACACCTTC.

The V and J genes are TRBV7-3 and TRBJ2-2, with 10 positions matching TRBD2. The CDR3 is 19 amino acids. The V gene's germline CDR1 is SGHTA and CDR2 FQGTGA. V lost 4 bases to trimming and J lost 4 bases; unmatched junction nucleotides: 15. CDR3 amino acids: CASSSKMKVPSGGTGELFF. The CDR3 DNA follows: TGTGCCAGCAGCTCAAAAATGAAGGTTCCTAGCGGGGGCACCGGGGAGCTGTTTTTT.

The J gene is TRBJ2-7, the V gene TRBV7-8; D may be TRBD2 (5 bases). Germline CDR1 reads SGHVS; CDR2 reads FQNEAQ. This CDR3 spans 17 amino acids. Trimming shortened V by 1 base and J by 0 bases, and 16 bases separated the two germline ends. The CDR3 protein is CASSLVRLAGLSYEQYF. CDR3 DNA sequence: TGTGCCAGCAGCTTAGTCCGATTGGCGGGCCTCTCCTACGAGCAGTACTTC.

The CDR3 is CASSLVRGIDEQFF. The CDR3 coding sequence is TGTGCCAGCAGCTTAGTTCGGGGGATAGATGAGCAGTTCTTC. The chain is built from TRBV7-2 and TRBJ2-1, with D possibly TRBD2 on 6 matching bases. Trimming took off 1 base at V and 8 bases at J, with 12 bases between the two ends. CDR1 SGHTA and CDR2 FQGNSA come from the germline V gene. The CDR3 covers 14 residues.

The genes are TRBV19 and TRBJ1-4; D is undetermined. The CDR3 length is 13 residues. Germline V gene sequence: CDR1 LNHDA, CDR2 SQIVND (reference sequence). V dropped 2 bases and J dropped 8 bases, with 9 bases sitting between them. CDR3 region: CASSIYGGEKLFF. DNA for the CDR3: TGTGCCAGTAGTATATACGGCGGAGAAAAACTGTTTTTT.

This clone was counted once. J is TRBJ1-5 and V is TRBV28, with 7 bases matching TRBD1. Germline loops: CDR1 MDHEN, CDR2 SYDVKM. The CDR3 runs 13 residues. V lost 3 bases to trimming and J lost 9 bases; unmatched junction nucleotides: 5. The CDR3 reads CASSLGQIRPQHF. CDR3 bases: TGTGCCAGCAGTTTGGGACAGATCAGGCCCCAGCATTTT.

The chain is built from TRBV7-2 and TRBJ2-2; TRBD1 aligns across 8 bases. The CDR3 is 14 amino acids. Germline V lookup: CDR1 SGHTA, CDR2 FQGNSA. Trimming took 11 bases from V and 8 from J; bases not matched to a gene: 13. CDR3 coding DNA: TGTGCCGGAACCGACAGGGGAGGTCGGGGGGAGCTGTTTTTT. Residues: CAGTDRGGRGELFF.

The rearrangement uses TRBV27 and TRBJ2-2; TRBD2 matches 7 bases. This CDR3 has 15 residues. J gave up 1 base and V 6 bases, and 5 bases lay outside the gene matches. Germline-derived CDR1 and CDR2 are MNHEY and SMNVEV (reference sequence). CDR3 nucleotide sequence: TGTGCCAGCAGGGGCCAGCGGGGGAACACCGGGGAGCTGTTTTTT. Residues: CASRGQRGNTGELFF.

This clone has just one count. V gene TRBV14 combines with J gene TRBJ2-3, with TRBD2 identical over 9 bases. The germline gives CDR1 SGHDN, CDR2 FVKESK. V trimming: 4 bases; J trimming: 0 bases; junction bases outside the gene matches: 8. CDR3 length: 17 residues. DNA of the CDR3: TGTGCCAGCAGCCCCTCACTACTAGCGGGTAGCACAGATACGCAGTATTTT. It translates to CASSPSLLAGSTDTQYF.

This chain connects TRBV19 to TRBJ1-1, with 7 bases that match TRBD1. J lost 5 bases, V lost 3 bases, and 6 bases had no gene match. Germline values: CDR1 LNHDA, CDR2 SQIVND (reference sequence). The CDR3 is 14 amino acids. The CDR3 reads CASSIDREKTEAFF. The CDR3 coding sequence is TGTGCCAGTAGTATCGACAGGGAGAAGACTGAAGCTTTCTTT.

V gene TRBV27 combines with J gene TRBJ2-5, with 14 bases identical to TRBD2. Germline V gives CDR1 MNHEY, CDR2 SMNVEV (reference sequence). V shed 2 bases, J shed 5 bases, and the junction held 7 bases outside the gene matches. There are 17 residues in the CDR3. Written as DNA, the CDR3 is TGTGCCAGCAGTTTAGCCGGGACTAGCGGGAGTGTGGAGACCCAGTACTTC. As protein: CASSLAGTSGSVETQYF.

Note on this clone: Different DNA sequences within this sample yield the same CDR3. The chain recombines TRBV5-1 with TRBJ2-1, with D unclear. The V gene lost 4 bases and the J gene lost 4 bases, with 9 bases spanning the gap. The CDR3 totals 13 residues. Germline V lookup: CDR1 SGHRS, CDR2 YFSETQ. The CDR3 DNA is TGCGCCAGCAGCCTGGGAACTTACAATGAGCAGTTCTTC. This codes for CASSLGTYNEQFF.